This T cell receptor (beta chain) was captured by sequencing in a study of cytomegalovirus exposure and HLA in healthy donors. Libraries were prepared by immunoSEQ multiplex PCR; TCRdb keeps only in-frame clonotypes and omits some of them. The repertoire has 100,000 to 150,000 clones, more than 70% of them found once; the top ten carry roughly 2%. Sequencing input: PBMCs. The TCR was taken from a woman aged 25-40 years in good health and CMV-seronegative.

CDR3 sequence (DNA): TGTGCCAGCAGTTTATTGCCTAGCGGGGGAGGCCATGAGCAGTTCTTC. Translating it yields CASSLLPSGGGHEQFF. The genes are TRBV27 and TRBJ2-1, with TRBD2 matching over 10 bases. The V segment lost 1 base and the J segment 8 bases; nucleotides outside the gene matches: 8. The CDR3 spans 16 residues. The germline CDR1 and CDR2 sequences are MNHEY and SMNVEV (reference sequence).